The clone carrying this T cell receptor beta chain was seen a handful of times. The data belong to a study of blood T cell repertoires in COVID-19. The V end was cut by 0 bases, the J end by 4 bases, with 12 bases between. The CDR3 is made up of 15 amino acids. Germline V gene data show CDR1 as SGHNT and CDR2 as YYREEE (reference sequence). Assay used: immunoSEQ multiplex PCR; TCRdb lists only in-frame clones, some missing. Altogether just over 300,000 clones are present, roughly 89% being singletons, with the ten largest covering 8% to 9%. The receptor was isolated from a woman aged 18-35 years who had recovered from COVID-19. The specimen sequenced was PBMCs or T cells enriched from blood (not recorded which). The V call is TRBV5-4, the J call TRBJ2-3; unclear D gene. CDR3: CASSLASRNPDTQYF. The CDR3 DNA is TGTGCCAGCAGCTTGGCCTCTAGGAACCCAGATACGCAGTATTTT.